Detailed here is one T cell receptor (beta chain). The target of this receptor is not known. There are no base qualities to consult, and no much larger clone falls within one base. The identical CDR3 is also encoded by other nucleotide sequences in the sample. Spanning cysteine to phenylalanine, the CDR3 consists of 15 amino acids. Of the read, only the CDR3 DNA is kept; its 45 bases are in frame from base 1. Taken from the germline V gene (reference sequence), the CDR1 and CDR2 loops are MNHEY and SMNVEV. From V the trimming removes 6 bases and from J it removes 2 bases, while the gene matches leave 4 bases of the junction unaccounted for. This specimen comes from a study of shared clonotypes between healthy human individuals (dated by TCRdb to between 2020 and 2021). Regarding the study in general: The cohort comprised a couple of women and three men aged 18 to 49 years. Per donor, three plates each were used for CD4 naive and CD4 memory, two for CD8 naive, and one for CD8 memory. To estimate repertoire size and how much clonotype sharing occurs between individuals, the study deeply sequenced the blood TCR repertoires of several healthy adults. Libraries were prepared and TCR repertoires were sequenced by different laboratories using diverse techniques, in order to increase sequencing depth and limit assay-specific biases. Each donor's leukapheresis produced roughly between roughly 0.85 and 9 billion PBMCs.

Using the deep immunoSEQ assay, TCR CDR3 regions were amplified from genomic DNA by multiplex PCR. Extracted genomic DNA from each cell subset was distributed evenly across all wells of several immunoSEQ 96-well plates, and each plate was treated as a replicate. For sorted subsets, approximately 200 ng of genomic DNA, equivalent to some 30,000 T cell genomes, went into each replicate PCR. Purified libraries were measured with a Qubit 3.0 fluorometer, size-checked on a Bioanalyzer 2100, and measured again with the KAPA Library Quantification kit. Every immunoSEQ 96-well plate was sequenced on a separate single-read 150-cycle Illumina NextSeq 550 flow cell. Per the source publication's procedure: Because only junctional sequences without quality scores were contained in the immunoSEQ output, filtering matching that applied to full-length reads could not be performed. Sequences were annotated with PyIR, a Python wrapper for IgBLAST v1.9, using IMGT germline references to assign V/J genes and CDR3. Reads with weak V/J assignments (E-value above 1e-6), missing CDR3, stop codons, out-of-frame junctions, or ambiguous translated residues were removed. A V3J clonotype was defined by an identical inferred V gene, J gene, and CDR3 amino acid sequence. The percentage overlap between two repertoires was calculated by dividing the number of shared unique clonotypes by the size of the smaller repertoire. Repertoire richness was assessed with RTK rarefaction, the Chao1 estimator, and Recon v2.1 estimates of unobserved clonotypes. For all TCRbeta clonotypes obtained by the gDNA method from a handful of donors, generation probabilities were computed with OLGA. Drawn from immuneACCESS, this table holds only the in-frame rearrangements with V and J called that TCRdb kept. Clones are partly lost; checked studies trace under half to an unresolved V gene and leave the rest unexplained. Clone size and V and J calls were adopted from that table, with D and trimming inferred from the DNA. The sample yields fewer than 1 million clones; about 96% were counted once. Around 0.21% of the sample comes from the top ten.

What the work shows at the level of the full study, not this receptor alone: Across four donors, approximately 4.6% of naive CD4, 3% to 4% of naive CD8, about 2.3% of memory CD4, and about 0.44% of memory CD8 clonotypes were shared. Based on pairwise subsampling, the degree of clonotype sharing among donors was expected to be affected by sequencing depth. Even with the large sequencing depth, rarefaction of the sorted-subset datasets indicated that sequencing was incomplete. Sampling was restricted to blood, and TCR repertoires in tissues likely differ from the TCR repertoires found in blood. Because the study included a small number of donors, the genetic and exposure-history diversity represented was limited. Naive subsets generally had larger estimated clonotype richness than memory subsets did. Compared with non-shared clonotypes, clonotypes shared by all four sorted-subset donors had higher generation probabilities.

CD8 naive samples consisted of CD45RO-negative cells that were positively selected for CCR7, yielding a CD45RA+CCR7+ population without TemRA cells. The donors were healthy, HIV-negative adults with no recently reported acute infections or vaccinations. Every donor was a Caucasian adult living in Nashville, Tennessee, USA. Blood was collected by leukapheresis, and PBMCs were isolated by Ficoll-Histopaque density gradient centrifugation and then cryopreserved in liquid nitrogen vapor phase. Analytical flow cytometry was used to check the purity and quantity of every magnetically sorted T cell population. From each sorted fraction, genomic DNA was isolated and quantified by UV absorbance on a Nanodrop 2000c.

Sequenced: naive CD8+ T cells sorted from blood. Interpreted using the paper, the cell subset or site label stands for: CD45RA+CCR7+. The chain links TRBV27 with TRBJ2-1; 10 bases in between match TRBD2. This TCR was sampled from a young man in good health. The DNA sequence is TGTGCCAGCAGCCCCGGACTAGCGGCCTACAATGAGCAGTTCTTC. Translated, it gives CASSPGLAAYNEQFF.